These 26 T cell receptor beta chains were sequenced from one sample in a study of blood T cell repertoires in COVID-19. Profiling relied on immunoSEQ multiplex PCR, and the TCRdb table lists in-frame clones only, not all of them. Among about 350,000 clones listed, over 75% were seen once. Sequencing input: PBMCs or T cells enriched from blood (not recorded which). These receptors all come from a woman younger than 45 who had recovered from COVID-19.

V and J are TRBV5-5 and TRBJ1-5; the D gene is possibly TRBD1 (6 bases). The germline V and J ends were trimmed by 3 bases and 7 bases, with 14 bases remaining between them. Per germline, CDR1 SGHKS and CDR2 YYEKEE (reference sequence). The CDR3 consists of 14 residues. The CDR3 DNA reads as TGTGCCAGCAGCTCGAGCGTCACAGGGCAGCCCCAGCATTTT. It translates to CASSSSVTGQPQHF. Together with reference TRBV5-5 and TRBJ1-5, the CDR3 gives the full variable domain: DAGVTQSPTHLIKTRGQQVTLRCSPISGHKSVSWYQQVLGQGPQFIFQYYEKEERGRGNFPDRFSARQFPNYSSELNVNALLLGDSALYLCASSSSVTGQPQHFGDGTRLSIL.

The V call is TRBV3-1 (or the pseudogene TRBV3-2), the J call TRBJ2-1; 8 nucleotides line up with TRBD1. This CDR3 region has 12 residues. Trimming at V came to 4 bases and at J to 12 bases, leaving 5 bases not matched to a gene. Germline loops: CDR1 LGHDT, CDR2 YNNKEL (reference sequence). Here the CDR3 reads CASSLQGARQFF. The CDR3 nucleotides are TGTGCCAGCAGCCTGCAGGGGGCGCGGCAGTTCTTC.

This clone showed up just a few times. A read error may account for a junction end that differs from germline. The chain joins TRBV30 to TRBJ2-2; 9 bases fit TRBD1. Germline V gene data show CDR1 as GTSNPN and CDR2 as SVGIG (reference sequence). The CDR3 totals 16 residues. Here the CDR3 reads CAWSMAGTGNSGELFF. CDR3 sequence (DNA): TGTGCCTGGAGTATGGCCGGGACAGGGAACTCCGGGGAGCTGTTTTTT.

The gene calls are TRBV19 and TRBJ2-3; 13 bases line up with TRBD2. The CDR3 runs 15 residues. Trimming at V came to 6 bases and at J to 2 bases, leaving 2 bases not matched to a gene. From germline, CDR1 is LNHDA and CDR2 SQIVND (reference sequence). The CDR3 DNA reads TGTGCCAGTAGGGGGACTAGCGGGGCCACAGATACGCAGTATTTT. It codes for CASRGTSGATDTQYF. The entire variable domain, with the rest obtained from reference TRBV19 and TRBJ2-3, is as follows: DGGITQSPKYLFRKEGQNVTLSCEQNLNHDAMYWYRQDPGQGLRLIYYSQIVNDFQKGDIAEGYSVSREKKESFPLTVTSAQKNPTAFYLCASRGTSGATDTQYFGPGTRLTVL.

V gene TRBV3-1 (or the pseudogene TRBV3-2) combines with J gene TRBJ1-2; TRBD1 aligns across 8 bases. This CDR3 has 15 amino acids. The germline V gene has CDR1 LGHDT and CDR2 YNNKEL (reference sequence). The trim removed 0 bases at V and 4 bases at J, leaving 4 bases unmatched. CDR3 DNA sequence: TGTGCCAGCAGCCAAGACGGACAGGGAGGCTATGGCTACACCTTC. It codes for CASSQDGQGGYGYTF.

The V gene is TRBV5-8, the J gene TRBJ1-1; perhaps TRBD1 as D (5 bases). CDR3 length: 14 residues. With 0 bases removed from V and 6 bases from J, the gap between germline ends came to 12 bases. Germline V gene sequence: CDR1 SGHTS, CDR2 YDEGEE. For the CDR3, the DNA is TGTGCCAGCAGCTTGGCCCGGGGGAGGGCTGAAGCTTTCTTT. Encoded protein: CASSLARGRAEAFF.

The V gene is TRBV2, the J gene TRBJ1-1; maybe TRBD1 (5 bases). The germline CDR1 and CDR2 sequences are SNHLY and FYNNEI. This CDR3 is 13 amino acids long. Between the trimmed V and J ends, which lost 6 bases and 4 bases, there was a span of 12 bases. The CDR3 sequence is CASRGTGGTEAFF. CDR3 in DNA: TGTGCCAGCAGGGGGACGGGGGGCACTGAAGCTTTCTTT.

A note on this clone: Within the sample, other DNA sequences also encode this same CDR3. V gene TRBV9 combines with J gene TRBJ1-2; D may be TRBD1 (6 bases). This CDR3 region has 13 residues. Germline CDR1 reads SGDLS; CDR2 reads YYNGEE. Trimming pared 3 bases from V and 2 bases from J, leaving 8 bases between. CDR3 nucleotide sequence: TGTGCCAGCAGCGAACAGGGAAACTATGGCTACACCTTC. This gives the protein CASSEQGNYGYTF.

The rearrangement joins TRBV3-1 (or the pseudogene TRBV3-2) to TRBJ1-1; D is undetermined. Trimming removed 4 bases from V and 0 bases from J, with 9 bases in between. CDR3 length: 14 amino acids. Germline values: CDR1 LGHDT, CDR2 YNNKEL (reference sequence). CDR3 sequence reads: CASSPVDMNTEAFF. CDR3 sequence (DNA): TGTGCCAGCAGCCCCGTCGACATGAACACTGAAGCTTTCTTT.

The chain combines TRBV19 with TRBJ1-5; D is possibly TRBD1 (6 bases). Germline V gene data show CDR1 as LNHDA and CDR2 as SQIVND (reference sequence). The CDR3 runs 14 residues. The V gene lost 11 bases and the J gene lost 0 bases, with 14 bases spanning the gap. The CDR3 DNA follows: TGTGCCTCCAGGACAGTCTTTAGCAATCAGCCCCAGCATTTT. Translated: CASRTVFSNQPQHF.

The genes are TRBV6-5 and TRBJ1-1; 7 nucleotides match TRBD1. The CDR3 has 15 amino acids. The trim removed 6 bases at V and 6 bases at J, leaving 13 bases unmatched. Per the germline V gene, CDR1 is MNHEY and CDR2 is SVGAGI. The CDR3 sequence: CASRPAQGRGAEAFF. The DNA for the CDR3 is TGTGCCAGCAGGCCCGCACAGGGGAGAGGGGCTGAAGCTTTCTTT.

The chain couples TRBV7-8 to TRBJ2-7; 9 bases fit TRBD1. Per the germline V gene, CDR1 is SGHVS and CDR2 is FQNEAQ. The CDR3 extends over 17 amino acids. V lost 2 bases and J lost 3; bases outside the gene matches: 11. As DNA, the CDR3 is TGTGCCAGCAGCTTAATCGTAGCTGACAGGGGGATCTACGAGCAGTACTTC. Residues: CASSLIVADRGIYEQYF.

The rearrangement links TRBV2 to TRBJ2-7; 8 bases are shared with TRBD2. V trimming: 1 base; J trimming: 2 bases; junction bases outside the gene matches: 4. The CDR3 consists of 15 residues. From germline, CDR1 is SNHLY and CDR2 FYNNEI. This CDR3 reads CASSEDGGGTYEQYF. The CDR3 DNA reads TGTGCCAGCAGTGAAGACGGCGGGGGGACCTACGAGCAGTACTTC.

V is TRBV30 and J is TRBJ1-4; unclear D gene. Germline V gene data show CDR1 as GTSNPN and CDR2 as SVGIG (reference sequence). The CDR3 has 13 residues. V dropped 3 bases and J dropped 12 bases, with 17 bases sitting between them. CDR3 protein: CAWRYRGPSQLFF. DNA for the CDR3: TGTGCCTGGAGATACCGAGGCCCCTCCCAACTGTTTTTT.

In DNA form, the CDR3 reads TGTGCCAGCAGTCGTACTAGCGGGTACGAGCAGTACTTC. As protein: CASSRTSGYEQYF. V and J are TRBV6-5 and TRBJ2-7; 9 bases match TRBD2. V was pared by 5 bases and J by 4 bases, with 3 bases of the junction left unmatched. The CDR3 runs 13 residues. Germline CDR1 is MNHEY and CDR2 is SVGAGI.

Note on this clone: This sample also contains other DNA sequences that code for the same CDR3. CDR3 coding DNA: TGTGCCAGCAGTGAAGCGCGCAGAGGGGAGACCCAGTACTTC. Translation gives CASSEARRGETQYF. V and J are TRBV2 and TRBJ2-5, with TRBD2 as a possible D gene (5 bases). This CDR3 is 14 amino acids long. From germline, CDR1 is SNHLY and CDR2 FYNNEI. V lost 0 bases and J lost 5, with 10 bases in between. The full variable domain, in which reference TRBV2 and TRBJ2-5 provide the parts outside the CDR3, is EPEVTQTPSHQVTQMGQEVILRCVPISNHLYFYWYRQILGQKVEFLVSFYNNEISEKSEIFDDQFSVERPDGSNFTLKIRSTKLEDSAMYFCASSEARRGETQYFGPGTRLLVL.

The chain uses TRBV28 and TRBJ1-2; the D gene is possibly TRBD1 (6 bases). There are 14 residues in the CDR3. Trimming cost V 5 bases and J 5 bases, with 15 bases left between them. Germline V gene data show CDR1 as MDHEN and CDR2 as SYDVKM. CDR3 bases: TGTGCCAGCAGTCTGCAGGACAGATTATATGGCTACACCTTC. Translating it yields CASSLQDRLYGYTF.

The rearrangement links TRBV9 to TRBJ2-3; 12 bases match TRBD2. The CDR3 runs 17 residues. V was clipped by 8 bases and J by 0 bases; unmatched bases: 10. Germline-derived CDR1 and CDR2 are SGDLS and YYNGEE. The CDR3, as DNA: TGTGCCAGGCCCACTACCGGGACTAGCGGGAGCACAGATACGCAGTATTTT. Amino acid sequence: CARPTTGTSGSTDTQYF. Combining the CDR3 with reference TRBV9 and TRBJ2-3 gives the whole variable domain DSGVTQTPKHLITATGQRVTLRCSPRSGDLSVYWYQQSLDQGLQFLIQYYNGEERAKGNILERFSAQQFPDLHSELNLSSLELGDSALYFCARPTTGTSGSTDTQYFGPGTRLTVL.

This clone was seen a few times. CDR3 residues: CASSLLGGPNTEAFF. Here the CDR3 DNA reads TGTGCCAGCAGCTTACTTGGCGGGCCGAACACTGAAGCTTTCTTT. The chain employs TRBV7-9 and TRBJ1-1; no clear D gene. The V and J ends lost 2 bases and 1 base respectively, with 11 bases between them. The CDR3 has 15 residues. Germline-derived CDR1 and CDR2 are SEHNR and FQNEAQ (reference sequence).

The chain has TRBV4-1 and TRBJ2-7, with 10 bases aligning to TRBD1. V shed 3 bases and J 4 bases; nucleotides not matched to a gene: 3. Germline V lookup: CDR1 MGHRA, CDR2 YSYEKL. The CDR3 spans 14 residues. CDR3 coding DNA: TGCGCCAGCAGCCACGGACAGGGGGAATACGAGCAGTACTTC. Its protein is CASSHGQGEYEQYF.

J is TRBJ2-7 and V is TRBV19, with a tentative D call TRBD1 (5 bases). This CDR3 region has 15 residues. CDR1 is LNHDA and CDR2 is SQIVND in the germline V gene (reference sequence). V lost 5 bases, J lost 1 base, and 15 bases lay in between. DNA for the CDR3: TGTGCCAGTAGTGGTGGGGCAGGTCCTTCCTACGAGCAGTACTTC. Translated: CASSGGAGPSYEQYF.

In its sample, this clone was seen a few times. The CDR3 protein is CASAALADEQYF. CDR3 nucleotide sequence: TGTGCCAGCGCCGCTCTGGCGGACGAGCAGTACTTC. The chain joins TRBV6-6 to TRBJ2-7; no reliable D call. This CDR3 region has 12 residues. V was shortened by 8 bases and J by 5 bases, with 13 bases between the two germline ends. Per the germline V gene, CDR1 is MNHNY and CDR2 is SVGAGI (reference sequence).

The chain uses TRBV5-1 and TRBJ2-1, with 10 nucleotides matching TRBD1. V gave up 6 bases and J gave up 6 bases; unmatched junction bases: 6. This CDR3 is 14 amino acids long. Germline V gives CDR1 SGHRS, CDR2 YFSETQ. CDR3 loop: CASTPTGGRNEQFF. In DNA form, the CDR3 reads TGCGCCAGCACCCCGACAGGGGGCCGCAATGAGCAGTTCTTC.

This clone has just one count. V gene TRBV6-6 combines with J gene TRBJ2-2; 11 bases are a match to TRBD1. Germline assignment: CDR1 MNHNY and CDR2 SVGAGI (reference sequence). The CDR3 length is 14 residues. V dropped 7 bases and J dropped 9; count of bases not matched to a gene: 7. As DNA, the CDR3 is TGTGCCAGCAACCAGGACAGGGGGCTTCGGGAGCTGTTTTTT. Its translation: CASNQDRGLRELFF.

Notes on this clone: The sample holds other DNA sequences that translate to the same CDR3. The rearrangement joins TRBV11-3 to TRBJ2-1, with D maybe TRBD1 (6 bases). The ends were cut back, 0 bases at V and 8 bases at J, with 8 bases in the middle. CDR1 and CDR2 from the germline V gene are SGHNT and YENEEA. The CDR3 is 13 residues long. CDR3 bases: TGTGCCAGCAGCTTAGACAGGGGTCATGAGCAGTTCTTC. Its protein product is CASSLDRGHEQFF.

V is TRBV2 and J is TRBJ1-1; D is undetermined. Germline-derived CDR1 and CDR2 are SNHLY and FYNNEI. The CDR3 has 13 amino acids. V lost 4 bases, J lost 1 base, and 7 bases lay in between. CDR3 DNA: TGTGCCAGCAGTGGTTCAGAGAACACTGAAGCTTTCTTT. Its protein is CASSGSENTEAFF.